The 8 T cell receptor beta chains below were found in one sample sequenced in a study of cytomegalovirus exposure and HLA in healthy donors. Here immunoSEQ multiplex PCR was the method, and the copy in TCRdb shows in-frame clones only, minus some. The repertoire holds roughly 150,000 clones, with about nine tenths as singletons. The sequenced material came from PBMCs. The receptors were sampled from a man aged 18 to 29 in good health and CMV-seropositive.

This chain links TRBV6-6 with TRBJ2-1, with 7 bases matching TRBD2. Germline V gene lookup returns CDR1 MNHNY and CDR2 SVGAGI (reference sequence). V trimming: 8 bases; J trimming: 4 bases; junction bases outside the gene matches: 8. This CDR3 spans 14 amino acids. The CDR3 DNA reads as TGTGCCAGCTACATAGCGGGTTCTTACAATGAGCAGTTCTTC. It yields the protein CASYIAGSYNEQFF.

This sequence joins TRBV28 and TRBJ2-1; TRBD2 might be the D (6 bases). The CDR3 runs to 14 residues. The ends were cut back, 4 bases at V and 5 bases at J, with 12 bases in the middle. Germline CDR1 is MDHEN and CDR2 is SYDVKM. The CDR3 nucleotides are TGTGCCAGCAGTTGGGCTAGCGTAAACAATGAGCAGTTCTTC. It encodes CASSWASVNNEQFF.

This clone was observed once. This rearrangement joins TRBV19 to TRBJ2-1, with 13 positions matching TRBD2. Germline-derived CDR1 and CDR2 are LNHDA and SQIVND (reference sequence). V lost 1 base, J lost 2 bases, and 23 bases stayed unmatched. This CDR3 contains 24 residues. The CDR3 nucleotides read TGTGCCAGTAGTATAGTCACCCTGATAACTAGCGGGAGGGATTACGCAGTCCCCTACAATGAGCAGTTCTTC. Encoded protein: CASSIVTLITSGRDYAVPYNEQFF.

This chain connects TRBV27 to TRBJ2-3, with 7 positions matching TRBD2. CDR3 size: 15 residues. After removal of 1 base from V and 2 bases from J, the junction contained 3 bases not matched to a gene. The V gene's germline CDR1 is MNHEY and CDR2 SMNVEV (reference sequence). The CDR3 reads CASSLWGRDTDTQYF. In DNA, the CDR3 is TGTGCCAGCAGTTTATGGGGGAGGGACACAGATACGCAGTATTTT.

The chain couples TRBV6-5 to TRBJ2-7, with D tentatively TRBD1 (6 bases). The V gene lost 7 bases and the J gene lost 3 bases, with 13 bases spanning the gap. Germline CDR1 and CDR2: MNHEY and SVGAGI. The CDR3 contains 13 residues. The DNA for the CDR3 is TGTGCCAGCAAATCGGACAGTCTCTACGAGCAGTACTTC. This gives the protein CASKSDSLYEQYF.

The chain recombines TRBV18 with TRBJ2-5; weak D call: TRBD1 (6 bases). In germline, CDR1 is KGHSH, CDR2 LQKENI. V was clipped by 4 bases and J by 2 bases, with 11 bases between them. This CDR3 contains 14 residues. The CDR3 DNA reads TGTGCCAGCTCACTACAGGGATCTCAAGAGACCCAGTACTTC. This codes for CASSLQGSQETQYF.

The CDR3 DNA sequence: TGCAGCGTCATCGGGACTAGCGGGAGGTCGGGAGGTTACGCAGATACGCAGTATTTT. Its translation is CSVIGTSGRSGGYADTQYF. J is TRBJ2-3 and V is TRBV29-1; TRBD2 matches 15 bases. Germline V CDR1 and CDR2: SQVTM, ANQGSEA. The CDR3 has 19 residues. The V segment lost 6 bases and the J segment 4 bases; nucleotides outside the gene matches: 17.

This chain connects TRBV30 to TRBJ2-1; D is perhaps TRBD2 (6 bases). The CDR3 spans 11 residues. Germline values: CDR1 GTSNPN, CDR2 SVGIG (reference sequence). The germline V and J ends were trimmed by 3 bases and 6 bases, with 6 bases remaining between them. The CDR3 is CAWSGSNEQFF. CDR3 sequence (DNA): TGTGCCTGGAGCGGGAGCAATGAGCAGTTCTTC.